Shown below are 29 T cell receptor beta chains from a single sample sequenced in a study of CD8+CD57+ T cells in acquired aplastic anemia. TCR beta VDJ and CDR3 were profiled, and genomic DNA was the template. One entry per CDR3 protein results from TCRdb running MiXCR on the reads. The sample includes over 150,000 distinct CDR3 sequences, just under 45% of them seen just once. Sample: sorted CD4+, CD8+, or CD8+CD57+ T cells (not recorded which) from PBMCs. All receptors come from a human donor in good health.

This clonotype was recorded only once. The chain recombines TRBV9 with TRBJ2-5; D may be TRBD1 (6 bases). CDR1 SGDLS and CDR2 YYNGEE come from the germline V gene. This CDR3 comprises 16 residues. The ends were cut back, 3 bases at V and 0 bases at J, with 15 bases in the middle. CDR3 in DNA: TGTGCCAGCAGCGGAGGGGTGACAGGAGACCAAGAGACCCAGTACTTC. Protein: CASSGGVTGDQETQYF.

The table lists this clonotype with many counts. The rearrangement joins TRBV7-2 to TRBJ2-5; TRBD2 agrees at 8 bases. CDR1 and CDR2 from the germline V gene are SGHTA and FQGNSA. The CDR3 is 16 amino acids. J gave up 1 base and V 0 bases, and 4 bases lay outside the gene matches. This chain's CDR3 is CASSLASAGGQETQYF. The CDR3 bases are TGTGCCAGCAGCTTAGCGAGTGCGGGAGGCCAAGAGACCCAGTACTTC.

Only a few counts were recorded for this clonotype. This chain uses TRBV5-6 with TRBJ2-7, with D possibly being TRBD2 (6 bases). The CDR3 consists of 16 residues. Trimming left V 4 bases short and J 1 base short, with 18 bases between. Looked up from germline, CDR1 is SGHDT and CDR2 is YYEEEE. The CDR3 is CASSLGIRDFSYEQYF. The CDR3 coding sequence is TGTGCCAGCAGCCTGGGAATCCGGGACTTTTCCTACGAGCAGTACTTC.

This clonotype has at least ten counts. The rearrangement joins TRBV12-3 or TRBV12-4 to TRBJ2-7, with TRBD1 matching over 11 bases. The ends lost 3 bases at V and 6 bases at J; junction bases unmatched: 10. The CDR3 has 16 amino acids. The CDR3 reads CASSFPARTGGSEQYF. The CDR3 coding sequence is TGTGCCAGCAGTTTCCCCGCCAGGACAGGGGGCTCCGAGCAGTACTTC.

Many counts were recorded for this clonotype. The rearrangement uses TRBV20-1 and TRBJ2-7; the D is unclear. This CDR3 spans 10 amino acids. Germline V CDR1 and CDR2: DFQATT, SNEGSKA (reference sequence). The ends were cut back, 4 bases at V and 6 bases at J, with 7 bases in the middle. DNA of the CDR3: TGCAGTGCTACGTGGGGCGAGCAGTACTTC. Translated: CSATWGEQYF.

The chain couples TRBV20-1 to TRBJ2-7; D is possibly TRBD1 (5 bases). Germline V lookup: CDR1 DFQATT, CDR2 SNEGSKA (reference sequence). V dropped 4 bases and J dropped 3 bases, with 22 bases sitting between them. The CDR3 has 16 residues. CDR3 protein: CSANPMDTGFFYEQYF. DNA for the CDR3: TGCAGTGCTAACCCAATGGACACCGGGTTCTTCTACGAGCAGTACTTC.

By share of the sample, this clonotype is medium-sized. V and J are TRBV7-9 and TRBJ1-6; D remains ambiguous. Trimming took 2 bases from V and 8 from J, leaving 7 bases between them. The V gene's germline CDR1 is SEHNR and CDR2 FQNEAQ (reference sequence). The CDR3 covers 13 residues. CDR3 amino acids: CASSLSGDSPLHF. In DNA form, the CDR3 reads TGTGCCAGCAGCTTATCCGGGGATTCACCCCTCCACTTT.

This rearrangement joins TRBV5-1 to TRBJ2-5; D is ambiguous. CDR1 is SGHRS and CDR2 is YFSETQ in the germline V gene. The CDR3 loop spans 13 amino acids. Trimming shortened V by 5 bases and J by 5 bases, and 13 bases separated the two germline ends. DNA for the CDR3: TGCGCCAGCAGGCCGAATGACTGGGAGACCCAGTACTTC. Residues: CASRPNDWETQYF. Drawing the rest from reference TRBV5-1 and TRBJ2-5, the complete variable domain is KAGVTQTPRYLIKTRGQQVTLSCSPISGHRSVSWYQQTPGQGLQFLFEYFSETQRNKGNFPGRFSGRQFSNSRSEMNVSTLELGDSALYLCASRPNDWETQYFGPGTRLLVL.

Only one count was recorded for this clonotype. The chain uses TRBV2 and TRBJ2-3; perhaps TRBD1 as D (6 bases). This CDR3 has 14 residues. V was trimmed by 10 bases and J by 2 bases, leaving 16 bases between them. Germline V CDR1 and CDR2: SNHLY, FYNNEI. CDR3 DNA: TGTGCCACAGGGGATATCCTCCCCACAGATACGCAGTATTTT. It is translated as CATGDILPTDTQYF.

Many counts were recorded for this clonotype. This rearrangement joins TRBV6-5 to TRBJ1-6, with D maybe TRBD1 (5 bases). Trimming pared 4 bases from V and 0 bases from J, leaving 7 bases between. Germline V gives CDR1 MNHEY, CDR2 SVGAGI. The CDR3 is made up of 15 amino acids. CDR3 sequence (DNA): TGTGCCAGCAGTTCAGGGAGCTCCTATAATTCACCCCTCCACTTT. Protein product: CASSSGSSYNSPLHF.

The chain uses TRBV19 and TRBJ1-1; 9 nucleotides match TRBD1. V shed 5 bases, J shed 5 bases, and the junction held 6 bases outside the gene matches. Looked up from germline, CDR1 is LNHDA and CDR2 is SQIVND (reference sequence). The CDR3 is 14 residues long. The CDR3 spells CASSPGTGTTEAFF. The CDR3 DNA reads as TGTGCCAGTAGTCCCGGGACAGGGACGACTGAAGCTTTCTTT.

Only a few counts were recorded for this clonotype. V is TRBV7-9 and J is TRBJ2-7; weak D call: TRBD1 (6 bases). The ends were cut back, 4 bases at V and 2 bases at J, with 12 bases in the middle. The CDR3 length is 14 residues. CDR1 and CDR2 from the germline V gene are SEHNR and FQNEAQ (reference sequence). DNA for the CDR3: TGTGCCAGCAGCTCCAGGGGACCAGCCTACGAGCAGTACTTC. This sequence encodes CASSSRGPAYEQYF.

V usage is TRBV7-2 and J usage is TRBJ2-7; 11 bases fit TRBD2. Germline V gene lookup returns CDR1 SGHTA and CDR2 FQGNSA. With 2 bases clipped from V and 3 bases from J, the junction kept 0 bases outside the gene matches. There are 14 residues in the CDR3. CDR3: CASSLTSGGYEQYF. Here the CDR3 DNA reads TGTGCCAGCAGCTTAACTAGCGGGGGCTACGAGCAGTACTTC.

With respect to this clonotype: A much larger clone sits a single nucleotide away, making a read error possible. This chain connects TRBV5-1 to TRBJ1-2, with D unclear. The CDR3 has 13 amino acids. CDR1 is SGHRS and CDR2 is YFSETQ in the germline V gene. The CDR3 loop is CASTSKEGYGNTF. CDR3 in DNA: TGCGCCAGCACCTCCAAAGAAGGTTATGGCAACACCTTC. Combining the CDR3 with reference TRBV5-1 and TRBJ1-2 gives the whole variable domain KAGVTQTPRYLIKTRGQQVTLSCSPISGHRSVSWYQQTPGQGLQFLFEYFSETQRNKGNFPGRFSGRQFSNSRSEMNVSTLELGDSALYLCASTSKEGYGNTFGSGTRLTVV.

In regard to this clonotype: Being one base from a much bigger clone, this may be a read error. The DNA for the CDR3 is TGTGCCAGCAGTCCAATCCGGGACTGGGGACATACGCAGTATTTT. Amino acids: CASSPIRDWGHTQYF. The chain couples TRBV6-2 or TRBV6-3 to TRBJ2-3; D may be TRBD2 (6 bases). Germline CDR1 MNHEY, CDR2 SVGEGT. Trimming took off 5 bases at V and 7 bases at J, with 19 bases between the two ends. CDR3 size: 15 residues.

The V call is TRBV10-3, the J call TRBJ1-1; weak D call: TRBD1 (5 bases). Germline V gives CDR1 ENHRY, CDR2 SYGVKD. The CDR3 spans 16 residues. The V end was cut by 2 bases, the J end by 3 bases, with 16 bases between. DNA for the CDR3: TGTGCCATCAGTGAGAGTACGGGACGGCTGGACACTGAAGCTTTCTTT. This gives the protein CAISESTGRLDTEAFF.

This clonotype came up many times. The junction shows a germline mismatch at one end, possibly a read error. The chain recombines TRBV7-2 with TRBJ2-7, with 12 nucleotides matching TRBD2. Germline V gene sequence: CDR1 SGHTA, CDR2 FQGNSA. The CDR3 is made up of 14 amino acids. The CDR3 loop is CASSLAGGVYEQYF. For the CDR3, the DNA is TGTGCCAGCAGCCTAGCGGGAGGGGTCTACGAGCAGTACTTC.

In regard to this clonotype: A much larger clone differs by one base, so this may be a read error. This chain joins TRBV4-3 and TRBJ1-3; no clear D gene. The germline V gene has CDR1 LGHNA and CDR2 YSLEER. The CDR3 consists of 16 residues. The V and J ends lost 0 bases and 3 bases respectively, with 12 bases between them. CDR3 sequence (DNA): TGCGCCAGCAGCCAAGATCCGGCAGTGAGTGGAAACACCATATATTTT. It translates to CASSQDPAVSGNTIYF.

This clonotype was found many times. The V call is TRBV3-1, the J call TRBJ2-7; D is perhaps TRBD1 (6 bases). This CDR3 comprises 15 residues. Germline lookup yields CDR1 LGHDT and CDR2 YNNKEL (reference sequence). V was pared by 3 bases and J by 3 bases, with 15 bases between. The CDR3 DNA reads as TGTGCCAGCAGCCACTCCCCGCCCAGGGGCTACGAGCAGTACTTC. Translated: CASSHSPPRGYEQYF.

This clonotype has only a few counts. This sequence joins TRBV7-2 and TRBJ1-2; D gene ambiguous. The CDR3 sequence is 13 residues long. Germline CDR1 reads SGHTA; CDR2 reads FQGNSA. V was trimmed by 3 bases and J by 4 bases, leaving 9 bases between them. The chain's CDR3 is CASSLNTFYGYTF. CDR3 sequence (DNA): TGTGCCAGCAGCTTGAATACGTTCTATGGCTACACCTTC. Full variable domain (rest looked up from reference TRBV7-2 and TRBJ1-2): GAGVSQSPSNKVTEKGKDVELRCDPISGHTALYWYRQSLGQGLEFLIYFQGNSAPDKSGLPSDRFSAERTGGSVSTLTIQRTQQEDSAVYLCASSLNTFYGYTFGSGTRLTVV.

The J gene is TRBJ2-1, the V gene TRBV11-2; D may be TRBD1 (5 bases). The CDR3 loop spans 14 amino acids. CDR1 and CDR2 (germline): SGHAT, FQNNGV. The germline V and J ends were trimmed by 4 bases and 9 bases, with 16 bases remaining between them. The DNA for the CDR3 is TGTGCCAGCAGCTCCCAAGGGGCCGGCAGTGAGCAGTTCTTC. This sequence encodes CASSSQGAGSEQFF.

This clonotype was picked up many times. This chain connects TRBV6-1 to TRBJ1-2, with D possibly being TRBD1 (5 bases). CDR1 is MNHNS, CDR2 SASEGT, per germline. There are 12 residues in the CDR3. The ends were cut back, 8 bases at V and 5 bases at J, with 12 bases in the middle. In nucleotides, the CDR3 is TGTGCCAGCTCAAAATCAGGGTATGGCTACACCTTC. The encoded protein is CASSKSGYGYTF.

DNA for the CDR3: TGTGCCATCAGTGACCTCGTAGCGACAGGGGATCAGCCCCAGCATTTT. Translating it yields CAISDLVATGDQPQHF. The chain carries TRBV10-3 and TRBJ1-5, with 8 bases lining up with TRBD1. Losses at the gene ends were 3 bases for V and 5 bases for J; bases not matched to a gene: 9. Germline V CDR1 and CDR2: ENHRY, SYGVKD. This CDR3 has 16 amino acids.

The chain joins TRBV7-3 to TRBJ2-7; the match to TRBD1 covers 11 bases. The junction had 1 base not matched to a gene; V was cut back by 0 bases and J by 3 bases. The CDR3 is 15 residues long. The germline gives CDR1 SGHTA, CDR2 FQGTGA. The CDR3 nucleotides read TGTGCCAGCAGCTTAACGGGACAGGGGGTCTACGAGCAGTACTTC. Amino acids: CASSLTGQGVYEQYF.

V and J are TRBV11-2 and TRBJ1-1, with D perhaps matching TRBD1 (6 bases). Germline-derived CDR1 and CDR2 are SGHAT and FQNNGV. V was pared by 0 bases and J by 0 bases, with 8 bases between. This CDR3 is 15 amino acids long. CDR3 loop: CASSLDRTVNTEAFF. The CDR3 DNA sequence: TGTGCCAGCAGCTTAGATCGGACAGTGAACACTGAAGCTTTCTTT. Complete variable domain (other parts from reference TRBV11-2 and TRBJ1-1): EAGVAQSPRYKIIEKRQSVAFWCNPISGHATLYWYQQILGQGPKLLIQFQNNGVVDDSQLPKDRFSAERLKGVDSTLKIQPAKLEDSAVYLCASSLDRTVNTEAFFGQGTRLTVV.

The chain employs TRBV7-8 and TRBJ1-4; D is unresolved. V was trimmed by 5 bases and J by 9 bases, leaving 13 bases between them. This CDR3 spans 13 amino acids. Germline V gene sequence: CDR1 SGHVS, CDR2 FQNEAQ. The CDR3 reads CASSLTSPKKLFF. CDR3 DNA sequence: TGTGCCAGCAGCCTTACATCCCCAAAAAAACTGTTTTTT.

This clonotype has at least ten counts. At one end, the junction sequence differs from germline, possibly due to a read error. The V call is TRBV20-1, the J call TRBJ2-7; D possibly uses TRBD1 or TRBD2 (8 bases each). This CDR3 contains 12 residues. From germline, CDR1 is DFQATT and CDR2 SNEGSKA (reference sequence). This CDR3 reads CSARRSGGQEAF. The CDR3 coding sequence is TGCAGTGCTAGACGGAGCGGGGGACAGGAAGCCTTC.

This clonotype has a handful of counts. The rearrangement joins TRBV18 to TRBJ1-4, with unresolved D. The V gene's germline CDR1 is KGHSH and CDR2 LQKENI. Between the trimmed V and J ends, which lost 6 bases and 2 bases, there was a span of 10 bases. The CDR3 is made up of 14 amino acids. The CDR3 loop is CASSPIGTNEKLFF. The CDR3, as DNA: TGTGCCAGCTCCCCCATCGGGACTAATGAAAAACTGTTTTTT.

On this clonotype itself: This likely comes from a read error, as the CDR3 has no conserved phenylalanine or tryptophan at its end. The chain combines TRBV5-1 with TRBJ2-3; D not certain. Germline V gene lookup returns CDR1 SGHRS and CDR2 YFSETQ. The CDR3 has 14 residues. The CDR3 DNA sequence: TGCGTCAGCAGCTCCTCAACAGGCACAGATACGCAGTATATT. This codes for CVSSSSTGTDTQYI.